The entry below describes one TCR beta chain. Antigen: not known. Template for every sorted-subset replicate PCR totaled about 0.2 ug DNA, tens of thousands of T cell genomes. Assay used: immunoSEQ multiplex PCR; TCRdb lists only in-frame clones, some missing. The table includes 1.5 million to 2.5 million clones, about 95% detected once. The CDR3 runs to 17 residues. Trimming took off 0 bases at V and 5 bases at J, with 22 bases between the two ends. The V gene's germline CDR1 is GTSNPN and CDR2 SVGIG (reference sequence). Naive CD8 cells were CD45RO-negative, positively selected for CCR7, excluding terminally differentiated effector memory CD45RA+ cells. Nashville, Tennessee was home to all donors, who were Caucasian adults. This entry is derived from a study of shared clonotypes between healthy human individuals. Findings and limits, study-wide: It was anticipated that sequencing depth would influence how many clonotypes donors shared. The sole specimen, blood, was sampled, and tissue repertoires likely differ.

This chain connects TRBV30 to TRBJ1-1; D unresolved. The clonotype originates from a man aged 18 to 30 in good health. What was sequenced was naive CD8+ T cells sorted from blood. The CDR3 reads CAWSVSPPAANWTEAFF. Written as DNA, the CDR3 is TGTGCCTGGAGTGTCTCCCCCCCGGCCGCAAATTGGACTGAAGCTTTCTTT.